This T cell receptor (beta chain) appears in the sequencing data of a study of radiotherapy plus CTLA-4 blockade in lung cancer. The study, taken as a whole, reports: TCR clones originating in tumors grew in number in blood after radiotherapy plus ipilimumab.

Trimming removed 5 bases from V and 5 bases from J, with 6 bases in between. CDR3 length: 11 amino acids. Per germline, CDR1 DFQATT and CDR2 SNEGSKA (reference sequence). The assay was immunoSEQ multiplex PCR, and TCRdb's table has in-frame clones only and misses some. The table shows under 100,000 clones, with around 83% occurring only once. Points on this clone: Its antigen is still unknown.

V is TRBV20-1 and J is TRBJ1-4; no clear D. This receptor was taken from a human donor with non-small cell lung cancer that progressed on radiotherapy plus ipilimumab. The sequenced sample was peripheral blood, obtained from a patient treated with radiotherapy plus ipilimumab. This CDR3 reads CSAPKNEKLFF. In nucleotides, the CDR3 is TGCAGTGCTCCGAAAAATGAAAAACTGTTTTTT.